This TCR beta chain was observed in a study of OX40 agonist ivuxolimab in advanced cancers. Study information: Among those treated, three patients had partial responses, one with hepatocellular carcinoma and two with cutaneous melanoma.

A note on this clone: Its antigen is currently unknown.

Broader study findings: CD4+ and CD8+ T cells in blood underwent clonal expansion by week 6 at 0.1 to 3.0 mg/kg.

The assay was immunoSEQ multiplex PCR, and TCRdb's table has in-frame clones only and misses some. The sample shows 55,000 to 75,000 clones, about nine tenths of them seen only once. The CDR3 runs 14 residues. V shed 8 bases and J 5 bases; nucleotides not matched to a gene: 9. The germline CDR1 and CDR2 sequences are WNHNN and SYGVQD (reference sequence). This chain uses TRBV10-1 with TRBJ2-1; the match to TRBD2 covers 7 bases. The specimen comprised CD4+ or CD8+ T cells sorted from blood, sampled in a trial of the OX40 agonist ivuxolimab. The sequence was collected from an adult with an advanced solid tumor such as melanoma, head and neck, liver or kidney cancer. This CDR3 reads CASCEAGINNEQFF. For the CDR3, the DNA is TGCGCCAGCTGCGAAGCGGGGATCAACAATGAGCAGTTCTTC.